This T cell receptor (beta chain) was obtained from a study of T cells in Graves' hyperthyroidism and ophthalmopathy. Study conclusions and caveats: Also found in blood were most expanded thyroid clonotypes above 0.001.

Graves' hyperthyroidism was deemed stable given no ophthalmopathy progression within 18 months. The study left out patients who had uncontrolled infection, other autoimmune disease, pregnancy or lactation. Diagnoses rested on clinical symptoms, serum thyroxine and TRAb, thyroid ultrasound and orbital computed tomography. V was shortened by 1 base and J by 11 bases, with 17 bases between the two germline ends. The CDR3 extends over 13 amino acids. Germline V gene lookup returns CDR1 DFQATT and CDR2 SNEGSKA (reference sequence). This clonotype was counted only a few times. Its specificity is not known. Using RNA transcripts as the source, TCR beta CDR3 regions were amplified. RT-PCR in the first round (using the HTBI primer set) targeted the TCR CDR3. TCRdb recomputed calls from the multiplex PCR reads with MiXCR, one row per CDR3 protein. The sample gives roughly 710,000 distinct CDR3 sequences, 30% to 40% of which show up once; more than 25% is in the top ten.

The rearrangement links TRBV20-1 to TRBJ1-1; the D is unclear. Sequencing was carried out using blood. This TCR was recovered from a woman aged 40 to 50 with Graves' hyperthyroidism. The CDR3 DNA follows: TGCAGTGCTAGAGGGGTGGCTCGAAGAGTGGCTTTCTTT. It specifies CSARGVARRVAFF.